The rows below give T cell receptor beta chains drawn from one sample of a study of regulatory T cells in long-lasting Graves disease. From the multiplex PCR reads, TCRdb called clonotypes with MiXCR, one entry per CDR3 protein. The sample lists about 470,000 distinct CDR3 sequences; around 20% were seen once. The sample here was peripheral blood mononuclear cells (PBMCs), taken when the disease was refractory, from a patient treated with antithyroid drugs. These receptors were obtained from a female donor with Graves disease. Both conserved end residues are part of each CDR3. A D gene is named only where the DNA matches it firmly.

V gene	J gene	D gene	CDR3 length	CDR3 protein
TRBV29-1	TRBJ2-3	.	13	CSVEGRVTDTQYF
TRBV19	TRBJ2-2	TRBD2	16	CASRSGLAGAAGELFF
TRBV6-2/TRBV6-3	TRBJ2-7	.	18	CASSYQRSISRNPYEQYF
TRBV20-1	TRBJ2-7	TRBD2	14	CSATSSGTAYEQYF
TRBV2	TRBJ2-7	TRBD1	17	CASAEEDRGVRIYEQYF
TRBV3-1	TRBJ1-6	.	16	CASSPQLRGVYSPLHF
TRBV12-3/TRBV12-4	TRBJ2-1	TRBD2	15	CASSFMASGGHEQFF
TRBV3-1	TRBJ1-1	.	16	CASSQDPAQSNTEAFF
TRBV19	TRBJ2-5	.	11	CASGSGETQYF
TRBV28	TRBJ1-1	.	15	CASSFMLRGGTEAFF
TRBV7-9	TRBJ1-1	TRBD1	15	CASSFPGQRNTEAFF
TRBV11-2	TRBJ1-1	.	17	CASSHSVRGRGNTEAFF
TRBV6-1	TRBJ2-5	.	15	CASPGRGSESETQYF
TRBV12-3/TRBV12-4	TRBJ1-5	.	15	CASSLAGTSRQPQHF
TRBV20-1	TRBJ1-1	.	14	CSARTTEVNTEAFF
TRBV28	TRBJ2-3	TRBD2	15	CASTSGTSWGDTQYF
TRBV6-6	TRBJ1-2	.	16	CASSYSPGADLWGYTF
TRBV27	TRBJ2-7	TRBD1	13	CASSVTGAYEQYF
TRBV6-1	TRBJ1-1	.	18	CASSEAGFSYRVGTEAFF
TRBV5-1	TRBJ2-1	.	20	CASSLGRQPNQGGRYNEQFF
TRBV11-2	TRBJ1-5	TRBD1	20	CASGLSIPPGQVTPRQPQHF
TRBV6-2/TRBV6-3	TRBJ2-6	TRBD1	15	CASSYTGAGANVLTF
TRBV5-6	TRBJ2-5	TRBD1	14	CASSSWGQEEAQYF
TRBV28	TRBJ1-3	.	14	CASSLDGEPTTIYF
TRBV6-5	TRBJ1-2	.	15	CASSSTSDRNYGYTF
TRBV12-3/TRBV12-4	TRBJ1-1	.	14	CASGFTGLGTEAFF
TRBV3-1	TRBJ1-5	.	12	CASSHIGQPQHF
TRBV18	TRBJ2-7	.	16	CASSPRVGARSYEQYF
TRBV20-1	TRBJ1-2	.	13	CSADGVEYYGYTF
TRBV14	TRBJ2-5	TRBD2	16	CASSQDQSGSAKTQYF
TRBV6-1	TRBJ2-7	TRBD1	15	CASSLSGTGSSEQYF
TRBV30	TRBJ2-7	TRBD2	14	CAWRSTSGSYEQYF
TRBV20-1	TRBJ2-7	.	14	CSAIGVGGGYERYF
TRBV28	TRBJ1-2	TRBD1	16	CASSPWTGAPTYGYTF
TRBV13	TRBJ2-7	.	14	CASSPGHDLYEQYF
TRBV11-2	TRBJ2-7	TRBD2	14	CASSPGGGLYEQYF
TRBV29-1	TRBJ2-7	.	13	CSVLTEIAYEQYF